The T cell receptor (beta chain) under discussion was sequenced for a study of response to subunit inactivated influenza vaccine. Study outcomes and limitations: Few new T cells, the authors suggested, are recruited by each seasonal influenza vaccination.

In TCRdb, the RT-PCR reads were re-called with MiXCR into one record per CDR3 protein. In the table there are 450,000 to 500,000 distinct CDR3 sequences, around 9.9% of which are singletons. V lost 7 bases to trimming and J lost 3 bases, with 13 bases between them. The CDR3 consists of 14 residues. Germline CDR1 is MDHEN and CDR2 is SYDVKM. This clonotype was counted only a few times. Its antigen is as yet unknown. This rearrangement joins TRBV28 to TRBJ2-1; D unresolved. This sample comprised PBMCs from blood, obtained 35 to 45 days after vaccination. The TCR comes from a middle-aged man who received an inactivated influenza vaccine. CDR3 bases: TGTGCCAGCACCACTCTGGAACGCTACAATGAGCAGTTCTTC. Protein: CASTTLERYNEQFF.